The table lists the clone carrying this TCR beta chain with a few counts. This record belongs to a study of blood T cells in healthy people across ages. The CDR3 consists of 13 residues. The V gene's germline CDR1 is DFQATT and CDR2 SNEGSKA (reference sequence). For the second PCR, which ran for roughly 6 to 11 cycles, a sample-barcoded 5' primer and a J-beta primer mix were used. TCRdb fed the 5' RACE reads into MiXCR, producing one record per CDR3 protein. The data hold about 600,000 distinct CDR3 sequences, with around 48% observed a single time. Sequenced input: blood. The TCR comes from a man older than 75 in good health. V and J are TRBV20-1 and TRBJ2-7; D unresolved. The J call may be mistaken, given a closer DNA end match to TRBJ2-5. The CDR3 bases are TGCAGTGCTAGACTGGGCTCCCCTGAGACCCAGTACTTC. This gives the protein CSARLGSPETQYF.